The next 3 T cell receptor beta chains were all read from a single sample in a study of regulatory T cells in long-lasting Graves disease. Time point in this sample: newly diagnosed GD, antithyroid drugs for less than 3 months. There was RNA extracted from PBMCs, and the TCR library was made from it. The TCR beta library used iRepertoire HTBI primers with Arm-PCR amplification of CDR3. TCRdb passed the multiplex PCR reads through MiXCR, listing each CDR3 protein once. Of 510,000 or so distinct CDR3 sequences detected, around 12% appear once; the ten largest clones hold around 9.3%. These same data were also listed under a study on T cells in Graves' hyperthyroidism and ophthalmopathy.

Sequencing used peripheral blood mononuclear cells (PBMCs), obtained at new diagnosis, from a patient treated with antithyroid drugs. These receptors came from a woman in her twenties or thirties with Graves disease.

The chain has TRBV6-1 and TRBJ2-3, with 8 bases identical to TRBD2. This CDR3 comprises 17 residues. CDR1 is MNHNS, CDR2 SASEGT, per germline. V shed 5 bases and J 0 bases; nucleotides not matched to a gene: 10. CDR3 nucleotide sequence: TGTGCCAGCAGTTTCCCCCGTGCTAGCGGGAGCACAGATACGCAGTATTTT. Its protein product is CASSFPRASGSTDTQYF.

This clonotype was seen a single time. CDR3 residues: CASSVVGGGTEQFF. Here the CDR3 DNA reads TGTGCCAGCAGTGTTGTGGGAGGGGGCACTGAGCAGTTCTTC. The gene calls are TRBV2 and TRBJ2-1; D may correspond to TRBD1 or TRBD2 (7 bases each). The CDR3 is made up of 14 amino acids. Trimming removed 4 bases at V and 9 bases at J, with 16 bases between. CDR1 and CDR2 from the germline V gene are SNHLY and FYNNEI.

The chain couples TRBV20-1 to TRBJ1-3, with TRBD1 matching 7 bases. The CDR3 length is 13 residues. CDR1 is DFQATT and CDR2 is SNEGSKA in the germline V gene (reference sequence). After removal of 5 bases from V and 9 bases from J, the junction contained 10 bases not matched to a gene. The CDR3: CSAHRQGRGTIYF. The CDR3 DNA sequence: TGCAGTGCTCATAGACAGGGCCGGGGCACCATATATTTT.